Below are 24 T cell receptor beta chains sequenced from a single sample in a study of T cell changes during pregnancy in multiple sclerosis (dated by TCRdb to the late 2010s). The library was made by the immunoSEQ multiplex PCR assay. In its TCRdb copy, this immuneACCESS table keeps in-frame sequences only and misses some clones. Where compared with another copy, unresolved V genes explain less than half of these, and the others have no known cause. The sample table lists over 70,000 clones, just under 95% of them with a count of one. Roughly 4.5% of the sample rests with the top ten. This specimen consisted of peripheral blood, obtained in the first trimester of pregnancy. These receptors all stem from a female donor with multiple sclerosis, enrolled in a pregnancy study.

The rearrangement joins TRBV27 to TRBJ1-2; a weak D match, TRBD1 (5 bases). The V and J ends lost 8 bases and 4 bases respectively, with 20 bases between them. The V gene's germline CDR1 is MNHEY and CDR2 SMNVEV (reference sequence). The CDR3 sequence is 15 residues long. CDR3 sequence: CASGPWGRFVYGYTF. CDR3 DNA: TGTGCCAGCGGACCTTGGGGCAGATTTGTCTATGGCTACACCTTC.

V usage is TRBV10-3 and J usage is TRBJ2-1; TRBD2 might be the D (5 bases). Per the germline V gene, CDR1 is ENHRY and CDR2 is SYGVKD. The germline V and J ends were trimmed by 6 bases and 4 bases, with 10 bases remaining between them. The CDR3 is 13 amino acids. CDR3 region: CAISPEGYNEQFF. The CDR3 DNA is TGTGCCATCAGCCCAGAGGGTTACAATGAGCAGTTCTTC.

The gene calls are TRBV21-1 and TRBJ2-4; the table assigns TRBD1, which was not confirmed against the DNA. TRBV21-1 is annotated as a pseudogene. CDR3 length: 15 residues. The CDR3 DNA sequence: TGTGCCAGCAGCAAACTGTGGCAGTCCACCCCCATTCAGTACTTC. It encodes CASSKLWQSTPIQYF.

The table lists this clone with a count of one. The genes are TRBV7-9 and TRBJ2-1; 16 bases fit TRBD2. The CDR3 contains 17 residues. J lost 7 bases, V lost 5 bases, and 8 bases had no gene match. From germline, CDR1 is SEHNR and CDR2 FQNEAQ (reference sequence). CDR3 residues: CASSARPGLAGGNEQFF. In nucleotides, the CDR3 is TGTGCCAGCAGCGCGCGACCGGGACTAGCGGGGGGGAATGAGCAGTTCTTC.

The chain is built from TRBV4-1 and TRBJ2-6; 8 nucleotides line up with TRBD1. The V gene end was trimmed by 5 bases and the J gene end by 0 bases; junction bases not matched to a gene: 6. Germline lookup yields CDR1 MGHRA and CDR2 YSYEKL. The CDR3 extends over 17 amino acids. The CDR3 protein is CASSSGQADSGANVLTF. CDR3 DNA sequence: TGCGCCAGCAGCTCGGGACAGGCAGACTCTGGGGCCAACGTCCTGACTTTC.

The J gene is TRBJ1-1, the V gene TRBV5-1; TRBD1 might be the D (5 bases). V was shortened by 5 bases and J by 1 base, with 18 bases between the two germline ends. The CDR3 loop spans 16 amino acids. The germline gives CDR1 SGHRS, CDR2 YFSETQ. The CDR3, as DNA: TGCGCCAGCAGTGCGGGACTCCGAATCAGGAACACTGAAGCTTTCTTT. It encodes CASSAGLRIRNTEAFF.

The chain employs TRBV25-1 and TRBJ1-1; a possible D gene is TRBD1 (6 bases). V dropped 4 bases and J dropped 2 bases, with 14 bases sitting between them. The CDR3 covers 15 residues. The germline CDR1 and CDR2 sequences are MGHDK and SYGVNS. The CDR3 nucleotides are TGTGCCAGCAGTGGTGGGGGCAGGAGAAACACTGAAGCTTTCTTT. Its protein is CASSGGGRRNTEAFF.

The chain combines TRBV4-2 with TRBJ1-1, with D unresolved. The CDR3 consists of 12 residues. CDR1 is LGHNA and CDR2 is YNFKEQ in the germline V gene. Trimming left V 4 bases short and J 7 bases short, with 10 bases between. CDR3: CASSPDGLEAFF. CDR3 nucleotide sequence: TGTGCCAGCAGCCCAGACGGACTTGAAGCTTTCTTT.

Points on this clone: At one end the junction does not follow the germline gene, possibly because of a read error. The V and J genes are TRBV6-6 and TRBJ1-6, with 7 bases aligning to TRBD1. The CDR3 runs to 15 residues. Germline loops: CDR1 MNHNY, CDR2 SVGAGI (reference sequence). The CDR3 DNA is TGTGCCAGCAATTACGGGGGACAGAACAATTCACCCCTCCACTTT. Translating gives CASNYGGQNNSPLHF.

The CDR3 nucleotides read TGTGCCACCAGCGGGGGGGCGGAACAGTACTTC. Amino acids: CATSGGAEQYF. This chain links TRBV15 with TRBJ2-7, with D possibly TRBD2 on 7 matching bases. The CDR3 runs to 11 residues. The germline gives CDR1 LNHNV, CDR2 YYDKDF (reference sequence). V lost 5 bases, J lost 10 bases, and 12 bases lay in between.

The chain joins TRBV27 to TRBJ2-7; no clear D gene. The CDR3 covers 15 residues. The germline gives CDR1 MNHEY, CDR2 SMNVEV (reference sequence). V gave up 5 bases and J gave up 1 base, with 15 bases separating them. The CDR3 DNA reads TGTGCCAGCAGTCCAATGAGGCAGTCTTCCTACGAGCAGTACTTC. Its translation is CASSPMRQSSYEQYF.

This sequence joins TRBV27 and TRBJ1-2; 8 positions match TRBD1. Germline CDR1 and CDR2: MNHEY and SMNVEV (reference sequence). The CDR3 has 14 amino acids. Trimming at V came to 4 bases and at J to 6 bases, leaving 7 bases not matched to a gene. The CDR3 nucleotides are TGTGCCAGCAGTTCCCGGACAGGGAGACATGGCTACACCTTC. Translation: CASSSRTGRHGYTF.

The chain has TRBV19 and TRBJ2-7; the match to TRBD1 covers 8 bases. The CDR3 consists of 15 residues. Germline CDR1 LNHDA, CDR2 SQIVND (reference sequence). With V trimmed by 5 bases and J by 5 bases, 11 bases remained unmatched. The CDR3: CASSPNPTGVNEQYF. The CDR3 DNA sequence: TGTGCCAGTAGTCCAAACCCGACAGGGGTTAACGAGCAGTACTTC.

V is TRBV5-4 and J is TRBJ2-5; 11 bases match TRBD2. This CDR3 is built from 17 residues. Germline assignment: CDR1 SGHNT and CDR2 YYREEE (reference sequence). Trimming at V came to 0 bases and at J to 4 bases, leaving 8 bases not matched to a gene. CDR3 sequence: CASSLVHYSGGGETQYF. Written as DNA, the CDR3 is TGTGCCAGCAGCTTGGTTCATTATAGCGGGGGGGGAGAGACCCAGTACTTC.

The gene calls are TRBV27 and TRBJ2-1; TRBD2 matches at 9 bases. Germline V gene data show CDR1 as MNHEY and CDR2 as SMNVEV (reference sequence). Trimming cost V 7 bases and J 5 bases; bases outside gene matches: 9. The CDR3 is 15 residues long. The CDR3 here is CASTQSLAGNNEQFF. In DNA, the CDR3 is TGTGCCAGCACCCAATCCCTAGCGGGAAACAATGAGCAGTTCTTC.

The genes are TRBV6-6 and TRBJ2-7, with TRBD2 identical over 9 bases. This CDR3 region has 15 residues. Germline-derived CDR1 and CDR2 are MNHNY and SVGAGI (reference sequence). The V segment lost 4 bases and the J segment 0 bases; nucleotides outside the gene matches: 4. CDR3 amino acids: CASSSSGGRSYEQYF. In DNA, the CDR3 is TGTGCCAGCAGTTCCAGCGGGGGGCGCTCCTACGAGCAGTACTTC.

The chain links TRBV4-1 to TRBJ2-7; tentatively, D is TRBD1 (5 bases). V dropped 2 bases and J dropped 1 base, with 12 bases sitting between them. Looked up from germline, CDR1 is MGHRA and CDR2 is YSYEKL. This CDR3 has 15 residues. CDR3 residues: CASSQNTGNSYEQYF. The CDR3, as DNA: TGCGCCAGCAGCCAAAATACAGGAAATTCCTACGAGCAGTACTTC.

The chain couples TRBV6-5 to TRBJ2-7, with D possibly being TRBD1 (5 bases). Trimming took off 7 bases at V and 1 base at J, with 8 bases between the two ends. This CDR3 spans 12 amino acids. Germline CDR1 and CDR2: MNHEY and SVGAGI. CDR3 region: CASTGLSYEQYF. In DNA form, the CDR3 reads TGTGCCAGCACAGGGTTATCCTACGAGCAGTACTTC.

The chain's CDR3 is CASSEFVQQQFF. The DNA for the CDR3 is TGTGCCAGCAGTGAATTTGTCCAACAACAGTTCTTC. The V and J genes are TRBV6-1 and TRBJ2-1; D remains ambiguous. The V end lost 2 bases, the J end lost 13 bases, and 12 bases lay between the germline ends. CDR1 is MNHNS and CDR2 is SASEGT in the germline V gene. The CDR3 totals 12 residues.

The CDR3 here is CASSSQGVNTEAFF. CDR3 coding DNA: TGCGCCAGCAGCTCACAGGGGGTGAACACTGAAGCTTTCTTT. V and J are TRBV4-1 and TRBJ1-1; TRBD1 matches 8 bases. There are 14 residues in the CDR3. In germline, CDR1 is MGHRA, CDR2 YSYEKL. Trimming removed 5 bases from V and 0 bases from J; junction bases left unmatched: 2.

The CDR3 reads CASSLTEGGYGTEAFF. The CDR3 DNA reads TGTGCCAGCAGCTTAACCGAAGGGGGCTACGGCACTGAAGCTTTCTTT. The J gene is TRBJ1-1, the V gene TRBV7-6, with 7 bases lining up with TRBD1. The germline V gene has CDR1 SGHVS and CDR2 FNYEAQ. The CDR3 totals 16 residues. J was trimmed by 4 bases and V by 2 bases; bases with no gene match: 10.

The chain carries TRBV2 and TRBJ1-5; TRBD1 matches 10 bases. Germline V gives CDR1 SNHLY, CDR2 FYNNEI. The CDR3 is made up of 15 amino acids. Unmatched junction bases numbered 8, after V lost 5 bases and J lost 7 bases. CDR3 protein: CASSPETGGRQPQHF. The CDR3 region has the DNA TGTGCCAGCAGTCCCGAGACAGGGGGCCGACAGCCCCAGCATTTT.

The rearrangement links TRBV5-8 to TRBJ2-1, with 9 bases that match TRBD1. The V gene end was trimmed by 0 bases and the J gene end by 0 bases; junction bases not matched to a gene: 7. CDR1 and CDR2 (germline): SGHTS, YDEGEE. This CDR3 is 18 amino acids long. The DNA for the CDR3 is TGTGCCAGCAGCTTGGACGGGACAGGGCTTGGCTCCTACAATGAGCAGTTCTTC. Protein sequence: CASSLDGTGLGSYNEQFF.

The gene calls are TRBV7-2 and TRBJ2-5; TRBD2 matches 14 bases. This CDR3 contains 15 residues. The J segment lost 4 bases and the V segment lost 6 bases, leaving 4 bases of the junction unmatched. Germline V gene lookup returns CDR1 SGHTA and CDR2 FQGNSA. CDR3 residues: CASRRLAGGPETQYF. CDR3 nucleotides: TGTGCCAGCAGACGACTAGCGGGGGGGCCAGAGACCCAGTACTTC.